These T cell receptor beta chains were read from a single sample in a study of cytomegalovirus exposure and HLA in healthy donors. Clones were read by immunoSEQ multiplex PCR, and TCRdb kept only the in-frame ones, dropping some. The sample yields under 150,000 clones, approximately 85% seen once. The sample consisted of PBMCs. The receptors come from a young woman in good health and CMV-seropositive. Both conserved end residues are part of each CDR3. Fields, in order: J gene, D gene, V gene, clone size, CDR3 protein, CDR3 DNA. A D gene is named only where the DNA matches it firmly. A row's size may be missing; if present it is once, few, many or a size class.

TRBJ2-1 | - | TRBV19 | - | CASSSASYNEQFF | TGTGCCAGTAGTAGCGCATCCTACAATGAGCAGTTCTTC
TRBJ2-1 | - | TRBV19 | - | CASGQWNEQFF | TGTGCCAGCGGACAGTGGAATGAGCAGTTCTTC
TRBJ1-1 | TRBD1 | TRBV19 | - | CASRSSGQGIAFF | TGTGCCAGTAGATCATCGGGACAGGGGATCGCTTTCTTT
TRBJ1-3 | - | TRBV28 | - | CASSLIGGASSGNTIYF | TGTGCCAGCAGTTTAATAGGGGGGGCGAGCTCTGGAAACACCATATATTTT
TRBJ1-2 | - | TRBV19 | - | CASSIYQGTYNYGYTF | TGTGCCAGTAGTATCTACCAGGGAACTTACAACTATGGCTACACCTTC
TRBJ2-1 | TRBD2 | TRBV7-2 | - | CASGLAGGSYNEQFF | TGTGCCAGCGGACTAGCGGGAGGCTCCTACAATGAGCAGTTCTTC
TRBJ1-4 | - | TRBV11-2 | - | CASSPATAMRGQRKLFF | TGTGCCAGCAGCCCGGCGACGGCGATGCGGGGGCAGCGGAAACTGTTTTTT
TRBJ2-7 | - | TRBV28 | - | CASSEPVPAYEQYF | TGTGCCAGCAGCGAACCCGTGCCAGCCTACGAGCAGTACTTC
TRBJ2-2 | TRBD1 | TRBV9 | - | CASRAPGQGADGELFF | TGTGCCAGCAGGGCCCCGGGACAGGGGGCGGACGGGGAGCTGTTTTTT
TRBJ1-2 | - | TRBV18 | once | CASSQAGRGGYTF | TGTGCCAGCTCCCAAGCGGGGAGAGGGGGCTACACCTTC
TRBJ2-7 | - | TRBV2 | - | CASSEEAGSSYEQYF | TGTGCCAGCAGTGAAGAGGCGGGGAGCTCCTACGAGCAGTACTTC
TRBJ1-2 | TRBD1 | TRBV5-1 | - | CASSSPTGGGGGYTF | TGCGCCAGCAGCTCCCCTACAGGGGGTGGCGGTGGCTACACCTTC
TRBJ1-5 | - | TRBV9 | - | CASSEGPRISNQPQHF | TGTGCCAGCAGCGAGGGGCCCAGAATTAGCAATCAGCCCCAGCATTTT
TRBJ1-3 | TRBD1 | TRBV6-5 | - | CASCTGGRPGNTIYF | TGTGCCAGTTGTACAGGGGGACGCCCGGGAAACACCATATATTTT
TRBJ1-1 | - | TRBV6-1 | - | CASSGLSTGRNTEAFF | TGTGCCAGCAGTGGTCTTTCGACGGGTAGGAACACTGAAGCTTTCTTT
TRBJ2-5 | - | TRBV5-6 | - | CASSLGTVKTQYF | TGTGCCAGCAGCTTGGGGACAGTTAAGACCCAGTACTTC
TRBJ1-5 | TRBD1 | TRBV2 | - | CASSSDRGLSNQPQHF | TGTGCCAGCAGTTCGGACAGGGGGCTAAGCAATCAGCCCCAGCATTTT
TRBJ2-1 | TRBD2 | TRBV19 | - | CASKTSGIYNEQFF | TGTGCCAGTAAGACTAGCGGTATATACAATGAGCAGTTCTTC
TRBJ2-5 | TRBD2 | TRBV5-6 | - | CASSFGGGKETQYF | TGTGCCAGCAGCTTTGGCGGGGGAAAAGAGACCCAGTACTTC
TRBJ2-5 | - | TRBV10-2 | - | CASSEGTQYF | TGCGCCAGCTCCGAGGGGACCCAGTACTTC
TRBJ2-5 | - | TRBV2 | - | CASRYQETQYF | TGTGCCAGCAGATATCAAGAGACCCAGTACTTC
TRBJ2-1 | - | TRBV30 | - | CAWRRIRGLGDEQFF | TGTGCCTGGAGGAGGATCAGGGGCTTGGGGGATGAGCAGTTCTTC
TRBJ2-7 | TRBD2 | TRBV28 | - | CASSSPGLAASGYEQYF | TGTGCCAGCAGTTCACCGGGACTAGCGGCCTCTGGGTACGAGCAGTACTTC
TRBJ1-2 | TRBD1 | TRBV6-5 | - | CASSYLGQGGGRGYTF | TGTGCCAGCAGTTACTTGGGACAGGGGGGGGGTAGAGGCTACACCTTC
TRBJ2-1 | TRBD2 | TRBV5-6 | - | CASSLETSGGYSSYNEQFF | TGTGCCAGCAGCTTAGAGACTAGCGGGGGCTACAGCTCCTACAATGAGCAGTTCTTC
TRBJ2-3 | - | TRBV29-1 | - | CSVIGTPNSDTQYF | TGCAGCGTTATCGGGACACCTAACTCGGATACGCAGTATTTT
TRBJ2-7 | TRBD2 | TRBV5-1 | - | CVSSPLTSGRSEQYF | TGCGTCAGCAGCCCCCTGACTAGCGGGAGATCCGAGCAGTACTTC
TRBJ1-1 | - | TRBV27 | - | CASADSLNTEAFF | TGTGCCAGCGCTGACAGCCTGAACACTGAAGCTTTCTTT
TRBJ1-6 | TRBD1 | TRBV28 | - | CASRDRGSSYNSPLHF | TGTGCCAGCAGGGACAGGGGAAGCTCCTATAATTCACCCCTCCACTTT
TRBJ2-7 | - | TRBV2 | - | CASSEAEGYEQYF | TGTGCCAGCAGTGAGGCGGAGGGTTACGAGCAGTACTTC
TRBJ1-2 | - | TRBV28 | - | CASSLEGARGYTF | TGTGCCAGCAGTTTAGAAGGGGCGCGGGGCTACACCTTC
TRBJ1-5 | - | TRBV28 | - | CASSSGAGQPQHF | TGTGCCAGCAGTTCTGGGGCTGGCCAGCCCCAGCATTTT
TRBJ1-3 | TRBD1 | TRBV9 | - | CASSPRQGREGDTIYF | TGTGCCAGCAGCCCGAGACAGGGCAGGGAAGGAGACACCATATATTTT
TRBJ2-7 | TRBD1 | TRBV4-2 | few | CASSQAYGTGADEQYF | TGTGCCAGCAGCCAAGCCTACGGGACAGGGGCGGACGAGCAGTACTTC
TRBJ1-2 | TRBD1 | TRBV28 | - | CASRPQGARDGYTF | TGTGCCAGCAGGCCCCAGGGGGCAAGGGATGGCTACACCTTC
TRBJ1-5 | TRBD1 | TRBV9 | - | CASSATGGNQPQHF | TGTGCCAGCAGCGCAACAGGGGGCAATCAGCCCCAGCATTTT
TRBJ1-5 | TRBD1 | TRBV5-6 | - | CASSLWDREGQPQHF | TGTGCCAGCAGCTTGTGGGACAGGGAAGGTCAGCCCCAGCATTTT
TRBJ1-1 | - | TRBV27 | once | CASRWGGGEAFF | TGTGCCAGCAGGTGGGGCGGTGGTGAAGCTTTCTTT
TRBJ2-7 | - | TRBV6-5 | few | CASSYGAGRSYEQYF | TGTGCCAGCAGTTACGGTGCAGGTCGCTCCTACGAGCAGTACTTC
TRBJ1-1 | - | TRBV10-3 | - | CAIGGAMDAEAFF | TGTGCCATCGGGGGCGCGATGGACGCTGAAGCTTTCTTT
TRBJ1-5 | - | TRBV28 | - | CASRRAPGQRLSNQPQHF | TGTGCCAGCAGGAGAGCCCCAGGACAGAGGCTCAGCAATCAGCCCCAGCATTTT
TRBJ1-5 | - | TRBV15 | - | CATSRGGENQPQHF | TGTGCCACCAGCAGAGGGGGAGAGAATCAGCCCCAGCATTTT
TRBJ1-6 | TRBD1 | TRBV18 | - | CASSPTGQGGSYNSPLHF | TGTGCCAGCTCACCAACCGGACAGGGGGGGTCCTATAATTCACCCCTCCACTTT
TRBJ1-1 | - | TRBV5-1 | - | CASSAQNTEAFF | TGCGCCAGCAGCGCACAGAACACTGAAGCTTTCTTT
TRBJ1-1 | - | TRBV28 | - | CASSWSLLTGGNTEAFF | TGTGCCAGCAGTTGGTCCCTCCTTACAGGTGGGAACACTGAAGCTTTCTTT
TRBJ1-6 | TRBD1 | TRBV27 | once | CASSFSGTALHF | TGTGCCAGCAGTTTCTCCGGGACAGCCCTCCACTTT
TRBJ1-5 | TRBD1 | TRBV2 | - | CASSSSRDRGNQPQHF | TGTGCCAGCAGCTCTTCCCGGGACAGGGGCAATCAGCCCCAGCATTTT
TRBJ2-2 | - | TRBV5-1 | - | CASSLVPTGELFF | TGCGCCAGCAGCTTGGTCCCAACCGGGGAGCTGTTTTTT
TRBJ1-5 | - | TRBV10-3 | few | CAISPGNQPQHF | TGTGCCATCAGTCCAGGTAACCAGCCCCAGCATTTT
TRBJ2-5 | - | TRBV5-4 | - | CASSSGGQETQYF | TGTGCCAGCAGCTCCGGGGGCCAAGAGACCCAGTACTTC
TRBJ1-2 | - | TRBV11-2 | - | CASSLAGFGYTF | TGTGCCAGCAGCTTGGCTGGCTTTGGCTACACCTTC
TRBJ2-1 | TRBD1 | TRBV25-1 | - | CASTKGTGEQFF | TGTGCCAGCACTAAGGGGACAGGGGAGCAGTTCTTC
TRBJ2-3 | TRBD2 | TRBV29-1 | - | CSVESSGSTDTQYF | TGCAGCGTTGAGTCTAGCGGTAGCACAGATACGCAGTATTTT